This T cell receptor beta chain originates from a study of early T cells in non-severe SARS-CoV-2 infection. The CDR3 length is 14 residues. CDR1 is KGHSH and CDR2 is LQKENI in the germline V gene. V lost 2 bases to trimming and J lost 2 bases, with 10 bases between them. From the 5' RACE reads, TCRdb called clonotypes with MiXCR, one entry per CDR3 protein. The sample holds approximately 70,000 distinct CDR3 sequences; around 10% are singletons and the top ten take about 8.3%. The rearrangement links TRBV18 to TRBJ2-7; D ambiguous. This TCR came from an adult who was a healthcare worker with PCR-confirmed SARS-CoV-2 infection or an uninfected control (not recorded which). The material sequenced was whole blood, taken at baseline. The CDR3: CASSPSGSTYEQYF. In DNA, the CDR3 is TGTGCCAGCTCACCATCTGGCAGTACCTACGAGCAGTACTTC.